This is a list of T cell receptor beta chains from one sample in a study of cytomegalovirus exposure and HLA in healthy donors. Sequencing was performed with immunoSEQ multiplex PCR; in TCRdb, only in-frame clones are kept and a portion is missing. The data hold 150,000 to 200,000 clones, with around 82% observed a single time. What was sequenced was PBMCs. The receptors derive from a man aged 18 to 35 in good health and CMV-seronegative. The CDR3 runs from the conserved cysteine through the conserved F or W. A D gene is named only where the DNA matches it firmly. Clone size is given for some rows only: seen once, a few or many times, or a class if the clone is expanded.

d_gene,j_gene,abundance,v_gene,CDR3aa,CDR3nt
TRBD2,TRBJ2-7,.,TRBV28,CASSPGTSFSYEQYF,TGTGCCAGCAGTCCCGGGACTAGCTTCTCCTACGAGCAGTACTTC
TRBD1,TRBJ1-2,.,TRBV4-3,CASSQRPVSGTAGYTF,TGCGCCAGCAGCCAAAGACCCGTTTCCGGGACAGCTGGCTACACCTTC
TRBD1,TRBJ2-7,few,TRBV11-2,CASSLSSGGQGISYEQYF,TGTGCCAGCAGCTTGAGCTCCGGTGGACAGGGGATTTCGTACGAGCAGTACTTC
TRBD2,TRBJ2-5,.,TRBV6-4,CASAGGPGETQYF,TGTGCCAGCGCGGGGGGCCCCGGGGAGACCCAGTACTTC
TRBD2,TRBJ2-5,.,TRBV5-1,CASSLAGGGETQYF,TGCGCCAGCAGCTTGGCCGGGGGGGGCGAGACCCAGTACTTC
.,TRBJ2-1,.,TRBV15,CATSRVQWAGTNEQFF,TGTGCCACCAGCAGAGTCCAGTGGGCGGGGACCAATGAGCAGTTCTTC
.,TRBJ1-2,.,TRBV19,CASRGGANYGYTF,TGTGCCAGTAGGGGGGGGGCGAACTATGGCTACACCTTC
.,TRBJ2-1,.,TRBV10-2,CASGGGGGRNEQFF,TGCGCCAGCGGGGGAGGTGGGGGGAGGAATGAGCAGTTCTTC
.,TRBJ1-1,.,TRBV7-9,CASSLTGRVVNTEAFF,TGTGCCAGCAGCTTAACAGGGAGAGTAGTGAACACTGAAGCTTTCTTT
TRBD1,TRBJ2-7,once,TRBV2,CASSDRQGSAIQQYF,TGTGCCAGCAGTGACCGACAGGGAAGCGCTATCCAGCAGTACTTC
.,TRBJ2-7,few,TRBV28,CASSPYRGAGSTYEQYF,TGTGCCAGCAGTCCGTACCGGGGGGCGGGCTCAACCTACGAGCAGTACTTC
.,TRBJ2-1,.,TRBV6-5,CASSPQGPRTPEQFF,TGTGCCAGCAGTCCACAGGGACCGAGGACTCCTGAGCAGTTCTTC
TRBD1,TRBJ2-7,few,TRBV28,CASTLGTGGEQYF,TGTGCCAGCACCCTGGGGACAGGCGGGGAGCAGTACTTC
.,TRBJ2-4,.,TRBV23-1,CASRTTGSKNIQYF,TGCGCCAGCAGAACTACAGGGTCCAAAAACATTCAGTACTTC
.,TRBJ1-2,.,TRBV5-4,CASSLGQDYGYTF,TGTGCCAGCAGCTTGGGTCAGGACTATGGCTACACCTTC
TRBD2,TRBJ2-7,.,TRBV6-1,CASSELAGGPSYEQYF,TGTGCCAGCAGCGAACTAGCGGGAGGGCCCTCCTACGAGCAGTACTTC
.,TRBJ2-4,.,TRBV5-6,CASARGGGGAKNIQYF,TGTGCCAGCGCTCGGGGAGGGGGGGGTGCCAAAAACATTCAGTACTTC
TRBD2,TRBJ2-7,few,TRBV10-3,CAISALLAGDTYEQYF,TGTGCCATCAGTGCCCTTCTAGCGGGGGATACCTACGAGCAGTACTTC
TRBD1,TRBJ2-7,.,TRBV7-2,CASSLTTGGHEQYF,TGTGCCAGCAGCTTAACGACAGGGGGCCACGAGCAGTACTTC
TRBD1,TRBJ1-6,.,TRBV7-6,CASSSGQGAAGGALHF,TGTGCCAGCAGCTCGGGACAGGGTGCCGCCGGAGGGGCCCTCCACTTT
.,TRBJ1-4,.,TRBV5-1,CASSLFQGRNEKLFF,TGCGCCAGCAGCTTGTTTCAGGGGCGTAATGAAAAACTGTTTTTT
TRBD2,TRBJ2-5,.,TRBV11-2,CASSLSSGGQETQYF,TGTGCCAGCAGCTTATCTAGCGGGGGGCAAGAGACCCAGTACTTC
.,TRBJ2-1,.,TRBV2,CASSDRVVNNEQFF,TGTGCCAGCAGTGACAGGGTTGTAAACAATGAGCAGTTCTTC
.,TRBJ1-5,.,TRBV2,CASSVSTESNQPQHF,TGTGCCAGCAGTGTCAGTACGGAGAGCAATCAGCCCCAGCATTTT
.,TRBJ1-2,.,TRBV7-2,CASSSIPGTGYTF,TGTGCCAGCAGCTCGATTCCGGGGACAGGCTACACCTTC
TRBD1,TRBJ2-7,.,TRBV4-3,CASSQDHRQGMNEQYF,TGCGCCAGCAGCCAAGATCACCGACAGGGGATGAACGAGCAGTACTTC
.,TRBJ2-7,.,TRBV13,CASSLARGEQYF,TGTGCCAGCAGCTTAGCGCGGGGAGAGCAGTACTTC
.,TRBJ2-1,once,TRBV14,CASSQAHRDGPYNEQFF,TGTGCCAGCAGCCAAGCCCACAGGGATGGCCCCTACAATGAGCAGTTCTTC
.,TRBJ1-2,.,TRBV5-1,CASSIGSYGYTF,TGCGCCAGCAGCATTGGTAGTTATGGCTACACCTTC
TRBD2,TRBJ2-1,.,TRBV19,CASNALGGNREQFF,TGTGCCAGTAACGCCCTGGGGGGGAATCGAGAACAGTTCTTC
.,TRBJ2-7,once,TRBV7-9,CASSLVRGYEQYF,TGTGCCAGCAGCTTAGTCAGGGGCTACGAGCAGTACTTC
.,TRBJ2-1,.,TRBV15,CATSRGLKGMDYNEQFF,TGTGCCACCAGCAGAGGTCTGAAGGGGATGGACTACAATGAGCAGTTCTTC
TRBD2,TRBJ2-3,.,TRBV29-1,CSVDRGGGTDTQYF,TGCAGCGTTGATCGGGGGGGAGGCACAGATACGCAGTATTTT
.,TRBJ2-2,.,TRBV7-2,CASSPRGMSGELFF,TGTGCCAGCAGCCCAAGGGGGATGTCCGGGGAGCTGTTTTTT
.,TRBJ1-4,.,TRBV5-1,CASSRAGADEKLFF,TGCGCCAGCAGCCGCGCAGGGGCGGATGAAAAACTGTTTTTT
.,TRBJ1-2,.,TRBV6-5,CASSYQQETGNNGYTF,TGTGCCAGCAGTTACCAGCAAGAGACAGGAAATAATGGCTACACCTTC
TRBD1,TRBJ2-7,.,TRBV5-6,CASSSRGTGGSYEQYF,TGTGCCAGCAGCTCCCGCGGGACAGGGGGATCCTACGAGCAGTACTTC
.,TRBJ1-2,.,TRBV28,CASSLSDPRGYTF,TGTGCCAGCAGCCTGAGTGACCCTAGGGGCTACACCTTC
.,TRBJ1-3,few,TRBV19,CASSGGAVSGNTIYF,TGTGCCAGTAGTGGCGGCGCAGTCTCTGGAAACACCATATATTTT
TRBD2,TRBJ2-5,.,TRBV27,CASSFTVSSMGLAGPQETQYF,TGTGCCAGCAGTTTTACCGTTTCGTCAATGGGACTAGCGGGGCCCCAAGAGACCCAGTACTTC
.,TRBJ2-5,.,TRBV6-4,CASSGARGETQYF,TGTGCCAGCAGTGGTGCAAGGGGAGAGACCCAGTACTTC
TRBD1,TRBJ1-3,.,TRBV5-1,CASSYRSWDRGDSGNTIYF,TGCGCCAGCAGCTACCGATCTTGGGACAGAGGAGACTCTGGAAACACCATATATTTT
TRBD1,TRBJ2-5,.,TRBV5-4,CASSIPGGAETQYF,TGTGCCAGCAGCATACCAGGGGGCGCGGAGACCCAGTACTTC
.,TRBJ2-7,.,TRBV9,CASSVGHREEQYF,TGTGCCAGCAGCGTAGGCCACAGGGAAGAGCAGTACTTC
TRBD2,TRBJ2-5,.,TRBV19,CASSIIAGGPGETQYF,TGTGCCAGTAGTATAATAGCGGGAGGGCCGGGAGAGACCCAGTACTTC
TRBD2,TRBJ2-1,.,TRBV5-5,CASSRLAGAYNEQFF,TGTGCCAGCAGCCGACTAGCGGGCGCCTACAATGAGCAGTTCTTC
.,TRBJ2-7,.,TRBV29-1,CSVATNRASYEQYF,TGCAGCGTGGCTACAAACAGGGCCTCCTACGAGCAGTACTTC
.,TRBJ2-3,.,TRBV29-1,CSAWGPDTQYF,TGCAGCGCGTGGGGGCCAGATACGCAGTATTTT
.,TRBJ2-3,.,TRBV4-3,CASSLSGVSTDTQYF,TGCGCCAGCAGCTTAAGTGGAGTTTCCACAGATACGCAGTATTTT
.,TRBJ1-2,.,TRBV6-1,CASRRSGDYGYTF,TGTGCCAGCAGGAGGTCGGGGGACTATGGCTACACCTTC
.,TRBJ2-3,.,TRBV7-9,CSSSTQGISADTQYF,TGTTCCAGCAGTACTCAGGGTATATCGGCGGATACGCAGTATTTT
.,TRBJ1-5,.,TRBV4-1,CASSQGSQPQHF,TGCGCCAGCAGCCAGGGCTCGCAGCCCCAGCATTTT
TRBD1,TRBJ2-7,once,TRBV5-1,CASSLGPGQGAREQYF,TGCGCCAGCAGCTTGGGGCCGGGACAGGGGGCACGCGAGCAGTACTTC
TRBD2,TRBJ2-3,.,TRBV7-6,CASSLKFVSGGSDTQYF,TGTGCCAGCAGCTTAAAGTTTGTAAGCGGGGGGTCAGATACGCAGTATTTT
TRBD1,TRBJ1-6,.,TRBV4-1,CASSQTTGRLDSPLHF,TGCGCCAGCAGCCAAACGACAGGGAGATTGGATTCACCCCTCCACTTT
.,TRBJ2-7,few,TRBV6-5,CASRSDFSTYEQYF,TGTGCCAGCAGATCGGACTTTTCCACCTACGAGCAGTACTTC
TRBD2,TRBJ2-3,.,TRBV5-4,CASSSVAGVNTQYF,TGTGCCAGCAGCTCCGTAGCGGGAGTAAATACGCAGTATTTT
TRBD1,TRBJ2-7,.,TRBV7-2,CASSSTGTGPYEQYF,TGTGCCAGCAGCTCGACCGGGACAGGGCCCTACGAGCAGTACTTC
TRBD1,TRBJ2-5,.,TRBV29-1,CSVTLRDSQETQYF,TGCAGCGTAACGCTCCGGGACAGTCAAGAGACCCAGTACTTC